The clone carrying this T cell receptor (beta chain) came up a few times. This entry is derived from a study of control samples from healthy donors and cancer patients. The assay was immunoSEQ multiplex PCR, and TCRdb's table has in-frame clones only and misses some. The repertoire includes about 160,000 clones, 85% to 90% of them detected once, and around 12% sits in the top ten. Trimming took 5 bases from V and 4 from J, leaving 11 bases between them. The length of the CDR3 is 13 residues. Germline V lookup: CDR1 SGHDT, CDR2 YYEEEE. The sequenced sample was blood. The chain uses TRBV5-6 and TRBJ2-3; unclear D gene. The clonotype comes from a man aged 30 to 45 in good health. The CDR3 nucleotides read TGTGCCAGCAGACCATTAATAGCAGATACGCAGTATTTT. It specifies CASRPLIADTQYF.